Listed below are T cell receptor beta chains from one sample, sequenced in a study of a mutant IDH1 vaccine in newly diagnosed glioma. This table comes from immunoSEQ multiplex PCR, and its TCRdb copy is limited to in-frame clones, with some not included. Among 50,000 or so clones listed, about 81% were seen once. Their antigens are not known. The material was PBMCs, obtained from a glioma patient whose treatment included an IDH1 peptide vaccine. The receptor set was obtained from a woman between 50 and 59 years old with glioma. Each CDR3 is given with its conserved first and last residue. The D gene is left open where the match is weak. Size is stated for part of the rows, as once, few or many counts, or as a class when the clone is expanded.

d_call: -; j_call: TRBJ1-2; v_call: TRBV15; cdr3_length: 15; clone_size: -; cdr3_aa: CATSRLKEKGYGYTF; cdr3_nt: TGTGCCACCAGCAGACTCAAGGAGAAGGGCTATGGCTACACCTTC
d_call: -; j_call: TRBJ2-7; v_call: TRBV11-2; cdr3_length: 14; clone_size: -; cdr3_aa: CASSLNAGVHEQYF; cdr3_nt: TGTGCCAGCAGCTTAAACGCAGGGGTCCACGAGCAGTACTTC
d_call: TRBD1; j_call: TRBJ1-2; v_call: TRBV7-2; cdr3_length: 15; clone_size: -; cdr3_aa: CASSLGFRQGYGYTF; cdr3_nt: TGTGCCAGCAGCTTAGGATTCCGACAGGGCTATGGCTACACCTTC
d_call: -; j_call: TRBJ1-1; v_call: TRBV2; cdr3_length: 14; clone_size: -; cdr3_aa: CASSEGGLVTEAFF; cdr3_nt: TGTGCCAGCAGTGAAGGGGGATTGGTGACTGAAGCTTTCTTT
d_call: -; j_call: TRBJ1-3; v_call: TRBV6-6; cdr3_length: 16; clone_size: -; cdr3_aa: CASSPRVKSSGNTIYF; cdr3_nt: TGTGCCAGCAGCCCCCGGGTCAAAAGCTCTGGAAACACCATATATTTT
d_call: TRBD1; j_call: TRBJ1-5; v_call: TRBV2; cdr3_length: 14; clone_size: once; cdr3_aa: CASSETGQGAAQHF; cdr3_nt: TGTGCCAGCAGTGAGACAGGACAGGGGGCTGCCCAGCATTTT
d_call: -; j_call: TRBJ1-1; v_call: TRBV9; cdr3_length: 15; clone_size: few; cdr3_aa: CASSPYGGLNTEAFF; cdr3_nt: TGTGCCAGCAGCCCTTACGGGGGGCTGAACACTGAAGCTTTCTTT
d_call: -; j_call: TRBJ1-2; v_call: TRBV2; cdr3_length: 11; clone_size: -; cdr3_aa: CASMGPYGYTF; cdr3_nt: TGTGCCAGCATGGGGCCTTATGGCTACACCTTC
d_call: -; j_call: TRBJ1-5; v_call: TRBV2; cdr3_length: 12; clone_size: -; cdr3_aa: CASRKTDQPQHF; cdr3_nt: TGTGCCAGCAGGAAGACGGATCAGCCCCAGCATTTT
d_call: TRBD1; j_call: TRBJ1-5; v_call: TRBV6-5; cdr3_length: 14; clone_size: -; cdr3_aa: CASSPQGVNQPQHF; cdr3_nt: TGTGCCAGCAGTCCTCAGGGGGTCAATCAGCCCCAGCATTTT
d_call: TRBD1; j_call: TRBJ1-2; v_call: TRBV5-4; cdr3_length: 13; clone_size: -; cdr3_aa: CASSLEGGYGYTF; cdr3_nt: TGTGCCAGCAGCTTGGAAGGGGGCTACGGCTACACCTTC
d_call: -; j_call: TRBJ2-3; v_call: TRBV27; cdr3_length: 16; clone_size: -; cdr3_aa: CASSLTFDANTDTQYF; cdr3_nt: TGTGCCAGCAGTTTAACGTTTGACGCGAACACAGATACGCAGTATTTT
d_call: TRBD1; j_call: TRBJ2-2; v_call: TRBV5-1; cdr3_length: 14; clone_size: -; cdr3_aa: CASSWGQGAGELFF; cdr3_nt: TGCGCCAGCAGCTGGGGACAGGGGGCCGGGGAGCTGTTTTTT
d_call: -; j_call: TRBJ2-3; v_call: TRBV4-2; cdr3_length: 16; clone_size: -; cdr3_aa: CASSQDLGQEGDTQYF; cdr3_nt: TGTGCCAGCAGCCAAGATTTAGGGCAGGAGGGAGATACGCAGTATTTT
d_call: TRBD1; j_call: TRBJ1-3; v_call: TRBV5-4; cdr3_length: 16; clone_size: -; cdr3_aa: CASSFRQGAGENTIYF; cdr3_nt: TGTGCCAGCAGCTTCCGTCAGGGGGCAGGTGAAAACACCATATATTTT
d_call: -; j_call: TRBJ2-7; v_call: TRBV7-9; cdr3_length: 15; clone_size: -; cdr3_aa: CASSLIEGYQDEQYF; cdr3_nt: TGTGCCAGCAGCTTAATCGAGGGGTATCAGGACGAGCAGTACTTC
d_call: TRBD1; j_call: TRBJ1-2; v_call: TRBV10-2; cdr3_length: 13; clone_size: -; cdr3_aa: CASSRDRGDGYTF; cdr3_nt: TGCGCCAGCAGCCGGGACAGGGGGGATGGCTACACCTTC
d_call: -; j_call: TRBJ2-3; v_call: TRBV5-1; cdr3_length: 15; clone_size: -; cdr3_aa: CASSLVGLGTDTQYF; cdr3_nt: TGCGCCAGCAGCTTGGTCGGGCTAGGCACAGATACGCAGTATTTT
d_call: TRBD1; j_call: TRBJ1-3; v_call: TRBV5-1; cdr3_length: 15; clone_size: -; cdr3_aa: CASSYGQASGNTIYF; cdr3_nt: TGCGCCAGCAGCTATGGACAGGCCTCTGGAAACACCATATATTTT
d_call: -; j_call: TRBJ2-7; v_call: TRBV5-1; cdr3_length: 14; clone_size: -; cdr3_aa: CASSLDGGSYEQYF; cdr3_nt: TGCGCCAGCAGCTTGGATGGGGGCTCCTACGAGCAGTACTTC
d_call: -; j_call: TRBJ1-5; v_call: TRBV27; cdr3_length: 12; clone_size: -; cdr3_aa: CASSFNGQPQHF; cdr3_nt: TGTGCCAGCAGTTTTAACGGACAGCCCCAGCATTTT
d_call: -; j_call: TRBJ1-2; v_call: TRBV6-5; cdr3_length: 12; clone_size: -; cdr3_aa: CASRGLTSGYTF; cdr3_nt: TGTGCCAGCAGGGGATTGACTAGCGGCTACACCTTC
d_call: -; j_call: TRBJ1-1; v_call: TRBV27; cdr3_length: 14; clone_size: -; cdr3_aa: CASRYRRGRTEAFF; cdr3_nt: TGTGCCAGCCGGTACCGGAGGGGGAGAACTGAAGCTTTCTTT
d_call: -; j_call: TRBJ2-7; v_call: TRBV6-1; cdr3_length: 14; clone_size: -; cdr3_aa: CASTPRVPLYEQYF; cdr3_nt: TGTGCCAGCACACCCCGGGTGCCCCTCTACGAGCAGTACTTC
d_call: -; j_call: TRBJ2-2; v_call: TRBV7-9; cdr3_length: 17; clone_size: -; cdr3_aa: CASSLEDSLPNTGELFF; cdr3_nt: TGTGCCAGCAGCTTAGAGGACAGCCTCCCGAACACCGGGGAGCTGTTTTTT
d_call: -; j_call: TRBJ2-7; v_call: TRBV9; cdr3_length: 14; clone_size: once; cdr3_aa: CASSVGPTNYEQYF; cdr3_nt: TGTGCCAGCAGCGTAGGGCCTACAAACTACGAGCAGTACTTC
d_call: TRBD1; j_call: TRBJ1-1; v_call: TRBV5-4; cdr3_length: 11; clone_size: few; cdr3_aa: CATGVNTEAFF; cdr3_nt: TGTGCGACAGGGGTGAACACTGAAGCTTTCTTT
d_call: -; j_call: TRBJ1-5; v_call: TRBV10-3; cdr3_length: 14; clone_size: -; cdr3_aa: CAISEELGNQPQHF; cdr3_nt: TGTGCCATCAGTGAGGAGTTGGGCAATCAGCCCCAGCATTTT
d_call: -; j_call: TRBJ1-5; v_call: TRBV5-8; cdr3_length: 13; clone_size: once; cdr3_aa: CASSPDVYQPQHF; cdr3_nt: TGTGCCAGCAGCCCGGACGTTTATCAGCCCCAGCATTTT
d_call: -; j_call: TRBJ1-1; v_call: TRBV18; cdr3_length: 15; clone_size: -; cdr3_aa: CASSPVVGENTEAFF; cdr3_nt: TGTGCCAGCTCACCCGTAGTGGGCGAGAACACTGAAGCTTTCTTT
d_call: TRBD2; j_call: TRBJ2-7; v_call: TRBV10-3; cdr3_length: 15; clone_size: -; cdr3_aa: CAISAASGASYEQYF; cdr3_nt: TGTGCCATCAGTGCGGCTAGCGGGGCGTCCTACGAGCAGTACTTC
d_call: TRBD1; j_call: TRBJ1-5; v_call: TRBV19; cdr3_length: 17; clone_size: -; cdr3_aa: CASTPQGTIASNQPQHF; cdr3_nt: TGTGCCAGTACCCCACAGGGGACCATCGCAAGCAATCAGCCCCAGCATTTT
d_call: -; j_call: TRBJ2-3; v_call: TRBV5-6; cdr3_length: 14; clone_size: -; cdr3_aa: CASSFKQSTDTQYF; cdr3_nt: TGTGCCAGCAGCTTCAAGCAGAGCACAGATACGCAGTATTTT
d_call: -; j_call: TRBJ2-7; v_call: TRBV5-6; cdr3_length: 15; clone_size: -; cdr3_aa: CASSLSGTGSYEQYF; cdr3_nt: TGTGCCAGCAGCTTATCCGGGACGGGCTCCTACGAGCAGTACTTC
d_call: -; j_call: TRBJ1-1; v_call: TRBV19; cdr3_length: 15; clone_size: -; cdr3_aa: CASSTKSSRESEAFF; cdr3_nt: TGTGCCAGTAGCACAAAATCTTCCAGGGAATCTGAAGCTTTCTTT
d_call: -; j_call: TRBJ1-1; v_call: TRBV10-3; cdr3_length: 13; clone_size: -; cdr3_aa: CAISELVETEAFF; cdr3_nt: TGTGCCATCAGTGAGTTGGTGGAGACTGAAGCTTTCTTT
d_call: -; j_call: TRBJ1-1; v_call: TRBV25-1; cdr3_length: 14; clone_size: once; cdr3_aa: CASSLPGRGVMTFF; cdr3_nt: TGTGCCAGCAGCCTCCCCGGCAGGGGCGTCATGACTTTCTTT
d_call: -; j_call: TRBJ2-7; v_call: TRBV12-1; cdr3_length: 12; clone_size: -; cdr3_aa: CASSLVYYEQYF; cdr3_nt: TGTGCCAGCAGCCTAGTTTACTACGAGCAGTACTTC
d_call: -; j_call: TRBJ1-2; v_call: TRBV2; cdr3_length: 15; clone_size: -; cdr3_aa: CASKEVHRANYGYTF; cdr3_nt: TGTGCCAGCAAGGAGGTCCACAGGGCTAACTATGGCTACACCTTC
d_call: -; j_call: TRBJ1-2; v_call: TRBV25-1; cdr3_length: 15; clone_size: -; cdr3_aa: CASSDGKAPYYGYTF; cdr3_nt: TGTGCCAGCAGTGATGGGAAGGCACCCTACTATGGCTACACCTTC
d_call: -; j_call: TRBJ2-3; v_call: TRBV19; cdr3_length: 13; clone_size: -; cdr3_aa: CASRGLVRGTQYF; cdr3_nt: TGTGCCAGTAGGGGACTGGTGCGAGGTACGCAGTATTTT
d_call: TRBD2; j_call: TRBJ2-5; v_call: TRBV11-2; cdr3_length: 17; clone_size: -; cdr3_aa: CASSPFIQAAGRETQYF; cdr3_nt: TGTGCCAGCAGCCCGTTCATTCAGGCCGCCGGGAGGGAGACCCAGTACTTC
d_call: -; j_call: TRBJ2-1; v_call: TRBV29-1; cdr3_length: 11; clone_size: -; cdr3_aa: CSSLSHNEQFF; cdr3_nt: TGCAGCAGCCTTTCTCACAATGAGCAGTTCTTC
d_call: -; j_call: TRBJ2-7; v_call: TRBV7-8; cdr3_length: 11; clone_size: few; cdr3_aa: CASSLGAVLHF; cdr3_nt: TGTGCCAGCAGCTTAGGGGCCGTATTGCACTTC
d_call: -; j_call: TRBJ1-5; v_call: TRBV7-9; cdr3_length: 13; clone_size: -; cdr3_aa: CASSQGLNQPQHF; cdr3_nt: TGTGCCAGCAGCCAGGGCCTCAATCAGCCCCAGCATTTT